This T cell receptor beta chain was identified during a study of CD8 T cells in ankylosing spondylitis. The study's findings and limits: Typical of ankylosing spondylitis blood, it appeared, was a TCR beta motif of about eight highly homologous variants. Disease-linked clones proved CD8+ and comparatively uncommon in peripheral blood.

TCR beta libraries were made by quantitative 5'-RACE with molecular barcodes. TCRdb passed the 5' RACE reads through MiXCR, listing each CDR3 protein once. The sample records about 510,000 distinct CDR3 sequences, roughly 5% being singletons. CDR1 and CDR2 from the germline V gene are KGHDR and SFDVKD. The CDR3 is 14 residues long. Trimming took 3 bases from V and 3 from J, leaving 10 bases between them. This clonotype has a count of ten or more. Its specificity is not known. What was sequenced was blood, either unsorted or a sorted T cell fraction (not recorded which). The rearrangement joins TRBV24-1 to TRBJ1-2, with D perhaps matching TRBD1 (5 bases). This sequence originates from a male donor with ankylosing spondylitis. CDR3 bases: TGTGCCACCAGTGATCCCGGGACGGACTATGGCTACACCTTC. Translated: CATSDPGTDYGYTF.